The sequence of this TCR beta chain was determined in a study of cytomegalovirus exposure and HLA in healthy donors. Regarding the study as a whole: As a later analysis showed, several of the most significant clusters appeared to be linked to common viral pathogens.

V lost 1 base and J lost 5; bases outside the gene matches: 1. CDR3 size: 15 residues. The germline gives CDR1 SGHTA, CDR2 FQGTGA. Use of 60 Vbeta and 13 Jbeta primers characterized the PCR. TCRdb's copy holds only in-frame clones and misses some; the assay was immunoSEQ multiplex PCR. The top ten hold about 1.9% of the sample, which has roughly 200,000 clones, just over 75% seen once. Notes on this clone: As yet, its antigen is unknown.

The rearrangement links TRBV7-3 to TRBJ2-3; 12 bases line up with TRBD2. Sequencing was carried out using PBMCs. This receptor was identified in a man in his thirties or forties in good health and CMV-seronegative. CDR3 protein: CASSLMGLAGDTQYF. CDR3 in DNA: TGTGCCAGCAGCTTAATGGGACTAGCGGGAGATACGCAGTATTTT. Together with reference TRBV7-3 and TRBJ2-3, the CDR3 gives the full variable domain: GAGVSQTPSNKVTEKGKYVELRCDPISGHTALYWYRQSLGQGPEFLIYFQGTGAADDSGLPNDRFFAVRPEGSVSTLKIQRTERGDSAVYLCASSLMGLAGDTQYFGPGTRLTVL.